This TCR beta chain was sequenced for a study of T cells after yellow fever vaccination. Study information: Each low-cell-number fraction was prepared by means of SMART-Seq v4 Ultra Low Input. Findings of the study overall: Primary-vaccination clones mostly resurfaced post-booster (nearly 97% CD4, about 87% CD8).

This clonotype has only a few counts. What it recognizes is unknown. One entry per CDR3 protein, called by TCRdb with MiXCR from the 5' RACE reads. The sample has 200,000 to 250,000 distinct CDR3 sequences, 6% to 7.5% seen once. The CDR3 runs to 15 residues. V lost 5 bases and J 9 bases, leaving 19 bases between the germline ends. Germline CDR1 SGHTA, CDR2 FQGNSA. The material was CD4+ T cells sorted from PBMCs, obtained 15 days after the yellow fever booster vaccination. The gene calls are TRBV7-2 and TRBJ2-2; D remains ambiguous. This receptor was identified in a man aged 30-40 years who received the YFV17D yellow fever vaccine. The CDR3 DNA reads as TGTGCCAGCAGCCAGTCACAGATCTTATACCGGGAGCTGTTTTTT. Its protein is CASSQSQILYRELFF.